What follows are 13 T cell receptor beta chains derived from one specimen sequenced in a study of shared clonotypes between healthy human individuals. Data came from immunoSEQ multiplex PCR; TCRdb stores just in-frame clones and leaves some out. The table lists millions of clones, roughly nine tenths of them singletons. The specimen sequenced was naive CD4+ T cells sorted from blood. As for subset: CD45RA+ positively selected. These receptors were obtained from a man aged 18 to 29 in good health.

V is TRBV19 and J is TRBJ1-1; D may be TRBD1 (5 bases). This CDR3 contains 14 residues. Germline-derived CDR1 and CDR2 are LNHDA and SQIVND (reference sequence). Trimming shortened V by 9 bases and J by 0 bases, and 14 bases separated the two germline ends. The CDR3 sequence: CASRQFDLNTEAFF. Written as DNA, the CDR3 is TGTGCCAGCCGACAGTTTGATTTGAACACTGAAGCTTTCTTT.

Concerning this clone itself: The sample has other DNA sequences that encode this CDR3 too. V and J are TRBV5-1 and TRBJ1-2; no reliable D call. Trimming cost V 0 bases and J 2 bases, with 8 bases left between them. Germline CDR1 is SGHRS and CDR2 is YFSETQ. The CDR3 has 14 amino acids. The CDR3 bases are TGCGCCAGCAGCTTGGGGCCGACGAACTATGGCTACACCTTC. Its protein is CASSLGPTNYGYTF.

The chain carries TRBV10-3 and TRBJ2-1; D might be TRBD2 (6 bases). The CDR3 consists of 14 residues. Germline V gene sequence: CDR1 ENHRY, CDR2 SYGVKD. V was shortened by 4 bases and J by 0 bases, with 7 bases between the two germline ends. The CDR3 nucleotides read TGTGCCATCAGTGTGGGGGGCTCCTACAATGAGCAGTTCTTC. Translating it yields CAISVGGSYNEQFF.

The chain carries TRBV4-3 and TRBJ2-5; 9 bases match TRBD2. CDR1 and CDR2 from the germline V gene are LGHNA and YSLEER. This CDR3 comprises 17 residues. V shed 1 base and J 5 bases; nucleotides not matched to a gene: 11. DNA of the CDR3: TGCGCCAGCAGCCAAGTAGGGGCTAGCGGGAAGGGTGAGACCCAGTACTTC. Protein sequence: CASSQVGASGKGETQYF.

The chain employs TRBV7-6 and TRBJ2-6, with D uncertain. The CDR3 is 16 residues long. The germline gives CDR1 SGHVS, CDR2 FNYEAQ. Deletions cut 1 base from V and 0 bases from J, with 7 bases between. The CDR3 reads CASSLGSRSGANVLTF. CDR3 DNA: TGTGCCAGCAGCTTAGGCAGCCGCTCTGGGGCCAACGTCCTGACTTTC.

This sequence joins TRBV7-2 and TRBJ2-1, with TRBD2 as a possible D gene (6 bases). CDR1 is SGHTA, CDR2 FQGNSA, per germline. Trimming stripped 2 bases from V and 1 base from J, with 9 bases between. The CDR3 has 15 amino acids. This CDR3 is CASSLKRESYNEQFF. DNA of the CDR3: TGTGCCAGCAGCTTAAAACGGGAGTCCTACAATGAGCAGTTCTTC.

The CDR3 sequence is CASSDYSGYGYTF. The CDR3 DNA sequence: TGTGCCAGCAGTGATTACAGCGGCTATGGCTACACCTTC. The chain recombines TRBV6-1 with TRBJ1-2, with D unclear. The CDR3 has 13 residues. The germline CDR1 and CDR2 sequences are MNHNS and SASEGT. V was shortened by 3 bases and J by 4 bases, with 9 bases between the two germline ends.

This chain's CDR3 is CASSPSEDGYTF. The CDR3 DNA sequence: TGTGCCAGCTCACCGAGTGAGGATGGCTACACCTTC. The rearrangement joins TRBV18 to TRBJ1-2; no firm D call. In germline, CDR1 is KGHSH, CDR2 LQKENI. This CDR3 is built from 12 residues. Trimming left V 3 bases short and J 6 bases short, with 8 bases between. Looking up the rest from reference TRBV18 and TRBJ1-2 gives the full variable domain: NAGVMQNPRHLVRRRGQEARLRCSPMKGHSHVYWYRQLPEEGLKFMVYLQKENIIDESGMPKERFSAEFPKEGPSILRIQQVVRGDSAAYFCASSPSEDGYTFGSGTRLTVV.

The chain is built from TRBV2 and TRBJ1-3; TRBD1 agrees at 9 bases. Germline V gene sequence: CDR1 SNHLY, CDR2 FYNNEI. CDR3 length: 16 amino acids. V lost 4 bases, J lost 3 bases, and 7 bases stayed unmatched. Here the CDR3 DNA reads TGTGCCAGCAGTGGTGGTGACAGGGGGGTTGGAAACACCATATATTTT. This encodes CASSGGDRGVGNTIYF.

This sequence joins TRBV9 and TRBJ1-2; TRBD1 matches 8 bases. J gave up 6 bases and V 5 bases, and 12 bases lay outside the gene matches. The CDR3 extends over 15 amino acids. Germline V gives CDR1 SGDLS, CDR2 YYNGEE. The CDR3, as DNA: TGTGCCAGCAGAAGCCTAGACAGGGGCCCGAATGGCTACACCTTC. Its translation is CASRSLDRGPNGYTF.

The gene calls are TRBV7-9 and TRBJ1-1, with unresolved D. V dropped 5 bases and J dropped 4 bases, with 20 bases sitting between them. The CDR3 runs 16 residues. CDR1 and CDR2 (germline): SEHNR, FQNEAQ (reference sequence). The CDR3 protein is CASSRGPTSRSTEAFF. The CDR3, as DNA: TGTGCCAGCAGCCGAGGACCAACCTCTAGAAGCACTGAAGCTTTCTTT.

V is TRBV7-2 and J is TRBJ2-2, with 10 bases aligning to TRBD2. CDR3 length: 16 residues. The germline V gene has CDR1 SGHTA and CDR2 FQGNSA. Trimming removed 5 bases from V and 3 bases from J; junction bases left unmatched: 6. CDR3 sequence reads: CASSPRTSGDTGELFF. The CDR3 bases are TGTGCCAGCAGCCCCCGGACTAGCGGAGACACCGGGGAGCTGTTTTTT.

The chain uses TRBV5-6 and TRBJ1-2, with 8 nucleotides matching TRBD1. The V gene end was trimmed by 4 bases and the J gene end by 7 bases; junction bases not matched to a gene: 9. The CDR3 has 14 amino acids. Per germline, CDR1 SGHDT and CDR2 YYEEEE. Here the CDR3 DNA reads TGTGCCAGCAGCCTAGACAGGGGATCGGGTGGCTACACCTTC. Its protein product is CASSLDRGSGGYTF.